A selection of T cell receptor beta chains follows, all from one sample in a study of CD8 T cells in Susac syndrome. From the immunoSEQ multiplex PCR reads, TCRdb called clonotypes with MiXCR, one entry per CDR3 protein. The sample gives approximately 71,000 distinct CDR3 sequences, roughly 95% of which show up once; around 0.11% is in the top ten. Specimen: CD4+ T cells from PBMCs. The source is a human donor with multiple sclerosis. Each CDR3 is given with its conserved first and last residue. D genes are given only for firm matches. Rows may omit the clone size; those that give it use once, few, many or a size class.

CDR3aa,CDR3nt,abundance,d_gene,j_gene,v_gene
CASRRSGPQETQYF,TGTGCCAGCAGGCGGTCCGGTCCACAAGAGACCCAGTACTTC,.,.,TRBJ2-5,TRBV12-3/TRBV12-4
CASSPLANEQYF,TGTGCCAGCAGCCCCTTGGCCAACGAGCAGTACTTC,.,.,TRBJ2-7,TRBV7-9
CSARDFGATSTDTQYF,TGCAGTGCTAGAGATTTTGGGGCAACTAGCACAGATACGCAGTATTTT,.,.,TRBJ2-3,TRBV20-1
CASSLARGNEQFF,TGTGCCAGCAGCTTAGCCAGGGGCAATGAGCAGTTCTTC,.,.,TRBJ2-1,TRBV7-8
CAISVVRSYEQYF,TGTGCCATCAGTGTGGTGCGCTCCTACGAGCAGTACTTC,.,.,TRBJ2-7,TRBV10-3
CASSGTALQPQHF,TGTGCCAGCTCGGGAACAGCCCTTCAGCCCCAGCATTTT,once,.,TRBJ1-5,TRBV18
CASSGRDRGNGYTF,TGTGCCAGCAGCGGACGGGACAGGGGTAATGGCTACACCTTC,.,TRBD1,TRBJ1-2,TRBV3-1
CSARVSPAQETQYF,TGCAGTGCTAGAGTTAGTCCAGCTCAAGAGACCCAGTACTTC,.,.,TRBJ2-5,TRBV20-1
CASSVGQGHGYTF,TGTGCCAGCAGCGTAGGACAGGGTCATGGCTACACCTTC,.,TRBD1,TRBJ1-2,TRBV9
CASSFEGYGYTF,TGTGCCAGCAGTTTTGAGGGGTATGGCTACACCTTC,.,.,TRBJ1-2,TRBV28
CASSLAYAGAETQYF,TGCGCCAGCAGCTTGGCGTACGCTGGGGCGGAGACCCAGTACTTC,.,.,TRBJ2-5,TRBV5-1
CASSLTGGNSGNTIYF,TGTGCCAGCAGCTTGACAGGGGGTAACTCTGGAAACACCATATATTTT,.,TRBD1,TRBJ1-3,TRBV7-2
CSAPDSRYGYTF,TGCAGTGCTCCAGACAGCCGCTATGGCTACACCTTC,.,.,TRBJ1-2,TRBV20-1
CASRSNAGETQYF,TGCGCCAGCAGGAGTAATGCCGGCGAGACCCAGTACTTC,once,.,TRBJ2-5,TRBV5-1
CASSFAVNSPLHF,TGTGCCAGCAGCTTCGCGGTTAATTCACCCCTCCACTTT,.,.,TRBJ1-6,TRBV6-2/TRBV6-3
CASSLDPGGAGVDTQYF,TGTGCCAGCAGCTTAGATCCCGGGGGGGCCGGGGTAGATACGCAGTATTTT,.,TRBD2,TRBJ2-3,TRBV7-2
CAWRPDREGGYTF,TGTGCCTGGAGGCCGGACAGGGAGGGTGGCTACACCTTC,once,TRBD1,TRBJ1-2,TRBV30
CASTWGGASNEQFF,TGTGCCAGCACCTGGGGGGGCGCAAGCAATGAGCAGTTCTTC,.,.,TRBJ2-1,TRBV21-1
CANSDRAEAPLHF,TGTGCCAACTCGGACAGGGCCGAGGCACCCCTCCACTTT,.,TRBD1,TRBJ1-6,TRBV6-6
CASSPNRLAGETQYF,TGTGCCAGCAGTCCCAACCGACTAGCGGGGGAGACCCAGTACTTC,few,TRBD2,TRBJ2-5,TRBV6-1